The 24 T cell receptor beta chains listed next were all sequenced from one sample in a study of identical twins. TCRdb passed the 5' RACE reads through MiXCR, listing each CDR3 protein once. The sample has under 400,000 distinct CDR3 sequences; roughly 9% are singletons. The sequenced sample consisted of naive T cells sorted from blood. These receptors all stem from a woman aged 45-65 years in good health.

J is TRBJ1-4 and V is TRBV4-1, with a possible D match to TRBD1 (6 bases). CDR3 length: 13 residues. Germline V gives CDR1 MGHRA, CDR2 YSYEKL. V dropped 4 bases and J dropped 7 bases, with 10 bases sitting between them. CDR3 region: CASSLGQLEKLFF. The DNA for the CDR3 is TGCGCCAGCAGCCTTGGACAGCTTGAAAAACTGTTTTTT.

The chain is built from TRBV19 and TRBJ2-6; D unclear. The CDR3 is 16 residues long. Germline-derived CDR1 and CDR2 are LNHDA and SQIVND (reference sequence). V was shortened by 6 bases and J by 4 bases, with 16 bases between the two germline ends. The CDR3 DNA is TGTGCCAGTAGCCCTCTCTCCGGTTCGGGGGCCAACGTCCTGACTTTC. Its translation is CASSPLSGSGANVLTF.

This clonotype was counted a few times. The CDR3 spells CSVDQAGVYNEQFF. The CDR3 coding sequence is TGCAGCGTTGATCAAGCGGGAGTCTACAATGAGCAGTTCTTC. J is TRBJ2-1 and V is TRBV29-1, with 8 bases that match TRBD2. Germline lookup yields CDR1 SQVTM and CDR2 ANQGSEA. The CDR3 loop spans 14 amino acids. Trimming removed 3 bases from V and 3 bases from J; junction bases left unmatched: 4.

The table lists this clonotype with a few counts. The chain recombines TRBV12-3 or TRBV12-4 with TRBJ1-5; D uncertain. The V end lost 2 bases, the J end lost 9 bases, and 8 bases lay between the germline ends. The CDR3 covers 12 residues. For the CDR3, the DNA is TGTGCCAGCAGTTTAATGCGAGTGCCCCAGCATTTT. This codes for CASSLMRVPQHF.

This clonotype was found many times. This sequence joins TRBV27 and TRBJ1-4; tentative D call: TRBD1 (5 bases). Trimming removed 6 bases from V and 4 bases from J, with 15 bases in between. Germline V gene data show CDR1 as MNHEY and CDR2 as SMNVEV (reference sequence). This CDR3 region has 15 residues. CDR3 sequence reads: CASRPRDGSNEKLFF. The CDR3 nucleotides are TGTGCCAGCAGACCCCGGGACGGGAGTAATGAAAAACTGTTTTTT.

The rearrangement uses TRBV11-1 and TRBJ2-1; 13 bases are shared with TRBD2. The CDR3 has 16 residues. V gave up 2 bases and J gave up 9 bases; unmatched junction bases: 7. Germline CDR1 and CDR2: SGHAT and FQDESV (reference sequence). The CDR3 DNA sequence: TGTGCCAGCAGCTTACACCGGGGGACTAGCGGGATTGAGCAGTTCTTC. Its translation: CASSLHRGTSGIEQFF. The whole variable domain, remainder taken from reference TRBV11-1 and TRBJ2-1, is EAEVAQSPRYKITEKSQAVAFWCDPISGHATLYWYRQILGQGPELLVQFQDESVVDDSQLPKDRFSAERLKGVDSTLKIQPAELGDSAMYLCASSLHRGTSGIEQFFGPGTRLTVL.

The chain links TRBV12-5 to TRBJ2-1; TRBD1 or TRBD2 may be the D gene (5 bases each). This CDR3 is built from 13 residues. Germline CDR1 LGHNT, CDR2 FRNRAP. V was pared by 6 bases and J by 4 bases, with 10 bases between. In nucleotides, the CDR3 is TGTGCTAGTGGGGACTGGGGGTACAATGAGCAGTTCTTC. It translates to CASGDWGYNEQFF.

This clonotype was seen a handful of times. The chain recombines TRBV5-5 with TRBJ2-2; the D is unclear. Per the germline V gene, CDR1 is SGHKS and CDR2 is YYEKEE (reference sequence). The ends were cut back, 2 bases at V and 0 bases at J, with 5 bases in the middle. CDR3 length: 14 residues. The CDR3 region is CASSFSTNTGELFF. CDR3 DNA sequence: TGTGCCAGCAGCTTCTCGACGAACACCGGGGAGCTGTTTTTT.

This clonotype was seen at least ten times. V and J are TRBV12-3 or TRBV12-4 and TRBJ2-2, with TRBD2 matching 10 bases. J gave up 8 bases and V 3 bases, and 6 bases lay outside the gene matches. CDR3 length: 15 amino acids. The DNA of the CDR3 is TGTGCCAGCAGTTTGAATAGCGGGAGGAGGGGGGAGCTGTTTTTT. It codes for CASSLNSGRRGELFF.

The CDR3 DNA reads TGCAGTGCCCCCCAGAGGGGAATGGATACGCAGTATTTT. Translated: CSAPQRGMDTQYF. The chain links TRBV20-1 to TRBJ2-3; D may be TRBD1 or TRBD2 (5 bases each). Germline values: CDR1 DFQATT, CDR2 SNEGSKA (reference sequence). The CDR3 is made up of 13 amino acids. V lost 6 bases, J lost 6 bases, and 16 bases lay in between.

The chain links TRBV4-1 to TRBJ2-4; 9 nucleotides line up with TRBD2. Germline loops: CDR1 MGHRA, CDR2 YSYEKL. The V and J ends lost 6 bases and 0 bases, in that order; junction bases with no gene match: 15. The CDR3 runs to 19 residues. CDR3: CASSPGLARAPVAKNIQYF. The CDR3 DNA is TGCGCCAGCAGTCCTGGACTAGCGCGCGCCCCAGTAGCCAAAAACATTCAGTACTTC.

This clonotype was seen a few times. This chain connects TRBV29-1 to TRBJ2-2; D unclear. This CDR3 is 12 amino acids long. Looked up from germline, CDR1 is SQVTM and CDR2 is ANQGSEA. V shed 0 bases and J shed 6 bases, with 5 bases lying between them. The CDR3 DNA follows: TGCAGCGTTGAAGACAGCTCCGGGGAGCTGTTTTTT. Its translation is CSVEDSSGELFF.

V and J are TRBV27 and TRBJ2-1; D uncertain. The CDR3 is 13 amino acids. The ends were cut back, 4 bases at V and 10 bases at J, with 14 bases in the middle. CDR1 and CDR2 (germline): MNHEY, SMNVEV (reference sequence). The CDR3 bases are TGTGCCAGCAGTTCATTCCCCTTGGGGGAGCAGTTCTTC. This translates into CASSSFPLGEQFF.

This chain links TRBV15 with TRBJ2-1, with 8 positions matching TRBD1. CDR3 length equals 17 residues. Trimming at V came to 1 base and at J to 5 bases, leaving 10 bases not matched to a gene. Germline V gives CDR1 LNHNV, CDR2 YYDKDF (reference sequence). The CDR3 region has the DNA TGTGCCACCAGCAGAGGACTGCGTGACAGGGGCCACAATGAGCAGTTCTTC. It yields the protein CATSRGLRDRGHNEQFF.

The sample holds a few counts of this clonotype. This chain links TRBV5-1 with TRBJ2-7; 7 nucleotides agree with TRBD2. Germline assignment: CDR1 SGHRS and CDR2 YFSETQ. Trimming cost V 0 bases and J 2 bases; bases outside gene matches: 8. The CDR3 has 16 residues. The CDR3 DNA is TGCGCCAGCAGCTTGGGGGTTGGCGGGGGAGCCTACGAGCAGTACTTC. Its protein is CASSLGVGGGAYEQYF.

At least ten counts were recorded for this clonotype. This sequence joins TRBV5-1 and TRBJ2-7; 14 nucleotides match TRBD2. The J segment lost 7 bases and the V segment lost 0 bases, leaving 6 bases of the junction unmatched. The CDR3 loop spans 16 amino acids. Germline CDR1 SGHRS, CDR2 YFSETQ. The CDR3 DNA is TGCGCCAGCAGCTTGGACGGGACTAGCGGGAGTAGAGAGCAGTACTTC. It translates to CASSLDGTSGSREQYF.

This clonotype was seen many times. The chain is built from TRBV12-3 or TRBV12-4 and TRBJ1-6; 9 bases are shared with TRBD1. CDR3 size: 14 residues. J was trimmed by 9 bases and V by 7 bases; bases with no gene match: 7. As DNA, the CDR3 is TGTGCCAGCAATCTCCAGACAGGGGGTTCACCCCTCCACTTT. As protein: CASNLQTGGSPLHF.

This clonotype was detected ten times or more. This sequence joins TRBV12-3 or TRBV12-4 and TRBJ1-2; no clear D. Trimming shortened V by 6 bases and J by 8 bases, and 13 bases separated the two germline ends. The CDR3 spans 12 residues. For the CDR3, the DNA is TGTGCCAGCAGCCCTGACCGACCGGGCTACACCTTC. Its protein is CASSPDRPGYTF.

The sample holds many counts of this clonotype. CDR3 protein: CASSEALETQYF. The CDR3 bases are TGTGCCAGCAGTGAGGCGTTGGAGACCCAGTACTTC. V is TRBV2 and J is TRBJ2-5; D ambiguous. The CDR3 length is 12 residues. V shed 3 bases and J shed 5 bases, with 7 bases lying between them. Per germline, CDR1 SNHLY and CDR2 FYNNEI.

This clonotype came up many times. CDR3 loop: CASSRTADTQYF. DNA for the CDR3: TGCGCCAGCAGCCGTACGGCAGATACGCAGTATTTT. The chain combines TRBV4-1 with TRBJ2-3, with D hard to call. Germline CDR1 is MGHRA and CDR2 is YSYEKL. Trimming shortened V by 4 bases and J by 4 bases, and 6 bases separated the two germline ends. The CDR3 spans 12 residues.

The J gene is TRBJ1-1, the V gene TRBV29-1, with D perhaps TRBD1 (5 bases). CDR3 length: 12 residues. CDR1 and CDR2 from the germline V gene are SQVTM and ANQGSEA. The ends were cut back, 4 bases at V and 5 bases at J, with 11 bases in the middle. Here the CDR3 DNA reads TGCAGCGTTGTGGGGGGGGAAACTGAAGCTTTCTTT. As protein: CSVVGGETEAFF.

The rearrangement links TRBV7-7 to TRBJ2-2; 8 bases line up with TRBD1. V shed 5 bases and J 3 bases; nucleotides not matched to a gene: 8. CDR3 length: 16 residues. Germline-derived CDR1 and CDR2 are SSHAT and FNYEAQ (reference sequence). The CDR3 coding sequence is TGTGCCAGCAGCCCCGAGACAGGGGCGTACACCGGGGAGCTGTTTTTT. Translating gives CASSPETGAYTGELFF.

On this clonotype: At one of its ends the junction is not consistent with the germline gene, which may arise from a read error. J is TRBJ2-1 and V is TRBV7-2; the D gene is possibly TRBD2 (6 bases). Germline V CDR1 and CDR2: SGHTA, FQGNSA. This CDR3 is built from 11 residues. CDR3 in amino acids: CAGSLGGEQFF. CDR3 coding DNA: TGTGCCGGCAGCCTCGGGGGAGAGCAGTTCTTC.

This clonotype came up a few times. This chain connects TRBV12-3 or TRBV12-4 to TRBJ2-3, with D maybe TRBD2 (6 bases). The V and J ends lost 6 bases and 0 bases respectively, with 13 bases between them. The CDR3 has 15 residues. CDR3 nucleotide sequence: TGTGCCAGCAGCCCCGGGACTCTCAGCACAGATACGCAGTATTTT. Encoded protein: CASSPGTLSTDTQYF.